This T cell receptor beta chain emerged from a study of CD8 T cells in ankylosing spondylitis. By quantitative 5'-RACE with molecular barcodes, the TCR beta libraries were made. TCRdb called the 5' RACE reads again in MiXCR, with one record for every CDR3 protein. The repertoire holds roughly 700,000 distinct CDR3 sequences, under 20% seen once, with 19% in the top ten. Concerning this clonotype: Its specificity is unknown.

The germline V and J ends were trimmed by 7 bases and 1 base, with 11 bases remaining between them. CDR3 length equals 13 residues. From germline, CDR1 is SQVTM and CDR2 ANQGSEA. Broader study findings: Disease-associated clones were CD8+ and fairly uncommon in peripheral blood. Made up of under 10 highly homologous variants, a TCR beta motif appeared characteristic of ankylosing spondylitis blood. Reactive arthritis synovial fluid and blood were previously reported to contain some motif variants. Reportedly, disease-linked clones are significantly enriched in ankylosing spondylitis patients' matched synovial fluid.

The TCR sequence derives from a male donor with ankylosing spondylitis. This rearrangement joins TRBV29-1 to TRBJ2-1; weak D call: TRBD1 (6 bases). Sequencing was performed on blood, either unsorted or a sorted T cell fraction (not recorded which). CDR3 bases: TGCAGCGCCGTGCAGGGGTCCTACAATGAGCAGTTCTTC. Amino acids: CSAVQGSYNEQFF.